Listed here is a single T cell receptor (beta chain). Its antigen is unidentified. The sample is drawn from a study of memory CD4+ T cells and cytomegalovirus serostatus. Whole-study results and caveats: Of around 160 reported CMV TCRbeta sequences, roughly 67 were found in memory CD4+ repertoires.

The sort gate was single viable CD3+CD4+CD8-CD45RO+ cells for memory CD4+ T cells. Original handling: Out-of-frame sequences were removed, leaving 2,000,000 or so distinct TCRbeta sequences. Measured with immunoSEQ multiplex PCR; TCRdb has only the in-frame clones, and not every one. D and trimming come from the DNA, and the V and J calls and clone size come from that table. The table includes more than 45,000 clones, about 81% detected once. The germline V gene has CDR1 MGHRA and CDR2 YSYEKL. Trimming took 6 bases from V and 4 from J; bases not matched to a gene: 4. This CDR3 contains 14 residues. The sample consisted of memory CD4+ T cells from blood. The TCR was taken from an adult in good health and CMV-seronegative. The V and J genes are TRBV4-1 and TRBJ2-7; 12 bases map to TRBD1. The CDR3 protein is CASSRGQGAYEQYF. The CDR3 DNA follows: TGCGCCAGCAGTCGGGGACAGGGGGCTTACGAGCAGTACTTC.